The next 27 T cell receptor beta chains were all read from a single sample in a study of T cells expressing NK-cell markers. TCRdb re-called the 5' RACE reads; every CDR3 protein appears as one record, without DNA. This sample's clone table lists 6,500 to 9,500 distinct CDR3 sequences. The sequencing input was blood T cells: a sorted CD56 or NKG2C T cell subset, CD4+ or CD8+ T cells, or bulk PBMC T cells (not recorded which). Receptor source: a man aged 18-70 years in good health.

The chain's CDR3 is CSARVGEGVTEAFF. The genes are TRBV20-1 and TRBJ1-1; without DNA, the TCRdb call of TRBD1 cannot be checked. Germline-derived CDR1 and CDR2 are DFQATT and SNEGSKA (reference sequence). The CDR3 is 14 residues long.

This CDR3 is CATSRDLDGANVLTF. The gene calls are TRBV15 and TRBJ2-6. Germline V CDR1 and CDR2: LNHNV, YYDKDF (reference sequence). There are 15 residues in the CDR3.

The V and J genes are TRBV20-1 and TRBJ1-1; there is no DNA to check the TCRdb D call of TRBD1. The length of the CDR3 is 14 residues. Germline V gene sequence: CDR1 DFQATT, CDR2 SNEGSKA (reference sequence). The CDR3 spells CSARGETGVTEAFF.

The rearrangement uses TRBV4-2 and TRBJ2-3; TCRdb's D gene call, TRBD2, goes unchecked for lack of DNA. Germline loops: CDR1 LGHNA, CDR2 YNFKEQ. The length of the CDR3 is 16 residues. The CDR3 spells CASSQEAAEGTDTQYF.

The chain recombines TRBV25-1 with TRBJ1-3; TCRdb indicates TRBD1, and absent DNA this call remains unverified. Germline V gene lookup returns CDR1 MGHDK and CDR2 SYGVNS. The CDR3 covers 16 residues. This CDR3 is CASSEHPGASGNTIYF.

V gene TRBV6-4 combines with J gene TRBJ2-1; TCRdb designates TRBD2, a call that cannot be tested without DNA. Germline values: CDR1 MRHNA, CDR2 SNTAGT. The CDR3 has 14 residues. The CDR3 spells CASSDGLAGNEQFF.

V and J are TRBV4-2 and TRBJ2-4; the D call of TRBD1 rests on TCRdb alone, since no DNA is present to check it. In germline, CDR1 is LGHNA, CDR2 YNFKEQ. The CDR3 contains 15 residues. CDR3: CASSQPPGAPNIQYF.

V usage is TRBV20-1 and J usage is TRBJ2-3; TCRdb calls TRBD1, which cannot be checked without DNA. In germline, CDR1 is DFQATT, CDR2 SNEGSKA (reference sequence). CDR3 length: 18 amino acids. CDR3 sequence: CSAREWGGQGGRTDTQYF.

The V gene is TRBV6-4, the J gene TRBJ2-2; the TCRdb call, TRBD1, lacks DNA for checking. The CDR3 contains 14 residues. Germline values: CDR1 MRHNA, CDR2 SNTAGT. CDR3 region: CASSVDSSTGELFF.

The chain employs TRBV6-1 and TRBJ2-1; the D call of TRBD2 rests on TCRdb alone, since no DNA is present to check it. The germline CDR1 and CDR2 sequences are MNHNS and SASEGT. This CDR3 is built from 15 residues. The CDR3 loop is CASIPGGGGYNEQFF.

The CDR3 sequence is CASRDPGGTYNEQFF. This chain links TRBV6-1 with TRBJ2-1. Germline V gene data show CDR1 as MNHNS and CDR2 as SASEGT. This CDR3 has 15 residues.

The CDR3 reads CATSPPRREYNEQFF. V is TRBV15 and J is TRBJ2-1; TCRdb names TRBD1, which stays unverified in the absence of DNA. The CDR3 has 15 residues. From germline, CDR1 is LNHNV and CDR2 YYDKDF (reference sequence).

The V gene is TRBV6-1, the J gene TRBJ1-1; with no DNA, the TCRdb D assignment of TRBD1 cannot be verified. The germline CDR1 and CDR2 sequences are MNHNS and SASEGT. The CDR3 length is 17 residues. The CDR3 region is CASSVSIEGQIYTEAFF.

This CDR3 is CASSIETGGFETQYF. V and J are TRBV6-1 and TRBJ2-5; TCRdb's assignment of TRBD1 cannot be checked, as there is no DNA. The CDR3 length is 15 residues. Germline values: CDR1 MNHNS, CDR2 SASEGT.

V gene TRBV6-5 combines with J gene TRBJ1-6. Germline lookup yields CDR1 MNHEY and CDR2 SVGAGI. The CDR3 sequence is 14 residues long. The CDR3 region is CASSYVPYNSPLHF.

The chain has TRBV20-1 and TRBJ2-1; TCRdb picks TRBD1, but there is no DNA to check that call. The V gene's germline CDR1 is DFQATT and CDR2 SNEGSKA (reference sequence). The CDR3 has 16 residues. The CDR3 spells CSARDGIQGTYNEQFF.

The chain is built from TRBV20-1 and TRBJ1-1. The CDR3 is made up of 13 amino acids. CDR1 DFQATT and CDR2 SNEGSKA come from the germline V gene (reference sequence). CDR3 loop: CSARDPGGREAFF.

The rearrangement joins TRBV20-1 to TRBJ1-1; TCRdb outputs TRBD1, but without DNA this stays unchecked. The CDR3 is 15 residues long. Germline V lookup: CDR1 DFQATT, CDR2 SNEGSKA (reference sequence). The CDR3 reads CSALGASQLNTEAFF.

J is TRBJ1-1 and V is TRBV23-1. TRBV23-1 is marked as an open reading frame, function uncertain. The CDR3 covers 15 residues. The CDR3 loop is CASSQSEQENTEAFF.

The chain uses TRBV6-5 and TRBJ1-5. Germline V CDR1 and CDR2: MNHEY, SVGAGI. The CDR3 loop spans 12 amino acids. This chain's CDR3 is CASRAGNQPQHF.

The V gene is TRBV24-1, the J gene TRBJ1-1; TCRdb's D call, TRBD1, is unchecked because there is no DNA. The CDR3 runs 12 residues. Per the germline V gene, CDR1 is KGHDR and CDR2 is SFDVKD. The CDR3 spells CATSYRDGEAFF.

This CDR3 reads CASSLEGNPPLHF. The rearrangement uses TRBV12-3 or TRBV12-4 and TRBJ1-6. The CDR3 totals 13 residues.

CDR3 region: CASSVGRPWETQYF. The rearrangement links TRBV11-2 to TRBJ2-5. The CDR3 covers 14 residues. CDR1 is SGHAT and CDR2 is FQNNGV in the germline V gene.

The gene calls are TRBV6-4 and TRBJ2-2; TCRdb outputs TRBD2, but without DNA this stays unchecked. The CDR3 extends over 16 amino acids. CDR1 is MRHNA, CDR2 SNTAGT, per germline. CDR3 in amino acids: CASSDSGGIGSGELFF.

This chain links TRBV6-1 with TRBJ1-1; the TRBD1 assignment by TCRdb is unverifiable without DNA. CDR1 and CDR2 from the germline V gene are MNHNS and SASEGT. The CDR3 is 13 residues long. The CDR3 protein is CASSDAGGAEAFF.

J is TRBJ2-7 and V is TRBV6-1. The CDR3 extends over 14 amino acids. Germline CDR1 and CDR2: MNHNS and SASEGT. CDR3 sequence: CASSEAIEVDEQYF.

The V call is TRBV19, the J call TRBJ2-7. Looked up from germline, CDR1 is LNHDA and CDR2 is SQIVND (reference sequence). This CDR3 spans 15 amino acids. CDR3 loop: CASSIVSGASYEQYF.